This TCR beta chain was captured in a study of cytomegalovirus exposure and HLA in healthy donors. About the research overall: From about 200 million T cells, an earlier analysis saw approximately 120 million unique TCR beta sequences.

Regarding this clone: Its target is unknown.

A multiplex PCR was run with 60 Vbeta primers and 13 Jbeta primers. This table comes from immunoSEQ multiplex PCR, and its TCRdb copy is limited to in-frame clones, with some not included. The repertoire holds some 200,000 clones, with approximately 67% as singletons. Notes on the study in general: Information on immune exposure was restricted to one variable (CMV serostatus).

CDR3 length: 14 amino acids. The V gene's germline CDR1 is SEHNR and CDR2 FQNEAQ (reference sequence). Trimming removed 5 bases from V and 5 bases from J; junction bases left unmatched: 8. Sample: PBMCs. This TCR came from a man aged 35-49 years in good health and CMV-seronegative. The chain combines TRBV7-9 with TRBJ1-2; 7 bases line up with TRBD1. This CDR3 reads CASSPTGVNYGYTF. DNA for the CDR3: TGTGCCAGCAGCCCAACAGGGGTGAATTATGGCTACACCTTC.